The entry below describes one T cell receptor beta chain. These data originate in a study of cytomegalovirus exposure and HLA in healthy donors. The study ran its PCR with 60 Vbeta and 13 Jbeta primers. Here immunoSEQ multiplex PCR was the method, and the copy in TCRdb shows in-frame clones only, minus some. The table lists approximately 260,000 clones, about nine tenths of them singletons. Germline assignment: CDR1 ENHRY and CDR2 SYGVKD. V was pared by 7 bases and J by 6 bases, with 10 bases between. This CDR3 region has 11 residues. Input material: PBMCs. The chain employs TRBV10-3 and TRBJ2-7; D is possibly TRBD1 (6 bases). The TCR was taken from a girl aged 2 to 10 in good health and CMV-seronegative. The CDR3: CAIKQGSEQYF. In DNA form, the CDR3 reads TGTGCCATCAAACAGGGTAGCGAGCAGTACTTC.